Included here is one T cell receptor (beta chain) sequence, with context. Its specificity is unknown. The PCR ran on 60 Vbeta and 13 Jbeta primers. Sequencing was performed with immunoSEQ multiplex PCR; in TCRdb, only in-frame clones are kept and a portion is missing. The sample has approximately 150,000 clones, about 64% seen once; the top ten hold less than 1.5%. The data are from a study of cytomegalovirus exposure and HLA in healthy donors. This CDR3 has 17 residues. J was trimmed by 4 bases and V by 0 bases; bases with no gene match: 9. Germline CDR1 and CDR2: SGHNT and YENEEA. Study results and caveats: Most TCR sequences were rare, but some public TCRs occurred in many donors. With DRB1 most and HLA-C fewest, TCR association rates differed between HLA loci in a later analysis.

This sequence was found in a man aged 45 to 65 in good health and CMV-seronegative. The source material was PBMCs. The gene calls are TRBV11-3 and TRBJ1-5; 7 positions match TRBD1. CDR3 in amino acids: CASSLDHTTGSNQPQHF. The CDR3 DNA reads as TGTGCCAGCAGCTTAGATCACACGACAGGGTCAAATCAGCCCCAGCATTTT.